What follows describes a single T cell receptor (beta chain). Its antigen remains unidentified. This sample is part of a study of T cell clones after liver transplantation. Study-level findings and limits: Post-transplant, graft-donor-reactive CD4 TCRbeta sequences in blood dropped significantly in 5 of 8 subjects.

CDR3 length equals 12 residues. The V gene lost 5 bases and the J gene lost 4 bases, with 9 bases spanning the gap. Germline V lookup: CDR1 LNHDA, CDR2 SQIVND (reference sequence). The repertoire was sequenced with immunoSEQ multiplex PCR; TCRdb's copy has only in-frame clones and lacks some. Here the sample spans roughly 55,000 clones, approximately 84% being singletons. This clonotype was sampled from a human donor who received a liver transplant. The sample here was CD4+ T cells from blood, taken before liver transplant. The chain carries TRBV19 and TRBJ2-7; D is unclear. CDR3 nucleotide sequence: TGTGCCAGTAGTCCCTCCTCTTACGAGCAGTACTTC. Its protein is CASSPSSYEQYF.